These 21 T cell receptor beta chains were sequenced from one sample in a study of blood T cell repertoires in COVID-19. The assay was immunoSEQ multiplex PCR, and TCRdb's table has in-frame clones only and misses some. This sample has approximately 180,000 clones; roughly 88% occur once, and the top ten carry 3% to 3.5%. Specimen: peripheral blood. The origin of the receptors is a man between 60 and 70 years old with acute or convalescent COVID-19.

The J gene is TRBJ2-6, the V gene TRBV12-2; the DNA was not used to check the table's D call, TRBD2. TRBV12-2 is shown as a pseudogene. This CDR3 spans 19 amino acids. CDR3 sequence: CASRLGPISGGSGANVLTF. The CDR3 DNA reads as TGTGCAAGTCGCTTAGGTCCAATTTCGGGGGGCTCTGGGGCCAACGTCCTGACTTTC.

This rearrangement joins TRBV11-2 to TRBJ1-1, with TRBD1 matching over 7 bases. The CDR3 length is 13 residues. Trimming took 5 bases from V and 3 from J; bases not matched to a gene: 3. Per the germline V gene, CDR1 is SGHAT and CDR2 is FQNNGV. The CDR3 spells CASSPDRDTEAFF. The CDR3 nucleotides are TGTGCCAGCAGCCCCGACAGGGACACTGAAGCTTTCTTT.

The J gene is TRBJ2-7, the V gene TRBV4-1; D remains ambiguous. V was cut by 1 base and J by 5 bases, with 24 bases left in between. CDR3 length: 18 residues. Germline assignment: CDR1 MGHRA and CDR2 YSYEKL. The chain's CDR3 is CASSQVPPSSNGDHEQYF. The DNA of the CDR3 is TGCGCCAGCAGCCAAGTTCCCCCCTCTAGTAACGGTGACCACGAGCAGTACTTC.

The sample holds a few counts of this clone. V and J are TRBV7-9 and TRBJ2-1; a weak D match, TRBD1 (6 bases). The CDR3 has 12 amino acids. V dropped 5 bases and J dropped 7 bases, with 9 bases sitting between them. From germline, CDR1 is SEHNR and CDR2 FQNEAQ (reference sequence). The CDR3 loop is CASSQQGNEQFF. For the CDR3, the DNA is TGTGCCAGCAGCCAACAGGGTAATGAGCAGTTCTTC.

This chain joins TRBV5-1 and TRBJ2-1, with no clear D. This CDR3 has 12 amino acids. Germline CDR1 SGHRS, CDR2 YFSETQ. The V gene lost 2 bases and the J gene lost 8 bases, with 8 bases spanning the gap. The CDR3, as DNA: TGCGCCAGCAGCTTTAACGGAGATGAGCAGTTCTTC. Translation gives CASSFNGDEQFF.

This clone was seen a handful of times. The CDR3 loop reads CASSLGGSGELFF. Written as DNA, the CDR3 is TGCGCCAGCAGCTTGGGAGGGTCCGGGGAGCTGTTTTTT. The chain employs TRBV5-1 and TRBJ2-2; D is perhaps TRBD2 (5 bases). The CDR3 loop spans 13 amino acids. The germline CDR1 and CDR2 sequences are SGHRS and YFSETQ. V lost 0 bases to trimming and J lost 6 bases, with 6 bases between them.

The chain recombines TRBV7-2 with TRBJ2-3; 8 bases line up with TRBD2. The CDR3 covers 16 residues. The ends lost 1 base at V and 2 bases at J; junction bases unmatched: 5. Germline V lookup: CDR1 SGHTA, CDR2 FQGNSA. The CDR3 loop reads CASSLGAGAVTDTQYF. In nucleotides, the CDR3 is TGTGCCAGCAGCTTAGGAGCGGGAGCAGTCACAGATACGCAGTATTTT. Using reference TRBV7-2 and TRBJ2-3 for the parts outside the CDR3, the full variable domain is GAGVSQSPSNKVTEKGKDVELRCDPISGHTALYWYRQSLGQGLEFLIYFQGNSAPDKSGLPSDRFSAERTGGSVSTLTIQRTQQEDSAVYLCASSLGAGAVTDTQYFGPGTRLTVL.

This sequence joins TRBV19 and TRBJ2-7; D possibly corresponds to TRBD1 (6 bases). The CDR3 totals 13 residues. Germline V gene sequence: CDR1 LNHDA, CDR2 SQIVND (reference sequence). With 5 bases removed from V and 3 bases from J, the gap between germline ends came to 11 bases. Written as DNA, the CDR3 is TGTGCCAGTAGTGGACAGCTGGGCTACGAGCAGTACTTC. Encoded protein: CASSGQLGYEQYF.

In DNA, the CDR3 is TGTGCCAGCAGCTTAGCGCTAGGACTAGCGGGCTACAATGAGCAGTTCTTC. This encodes CASSLALGLAGYNEQFF. The chain recombines TRBV7-8 with TRBJ2-1, with 11 positions matching TRBD2. The V gene end was trimmed by 0 bases and the J gene end by 3 bases; junction bases not matched to a gene: 4. This CDR3 is built from 17 residues. Germline assignment: CDR1 SGHVS and CDR2 FQNEAQ.

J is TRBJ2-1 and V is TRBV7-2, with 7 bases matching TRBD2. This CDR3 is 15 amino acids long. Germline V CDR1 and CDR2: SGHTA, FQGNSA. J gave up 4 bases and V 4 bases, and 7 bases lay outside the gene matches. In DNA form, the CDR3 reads TGTGCCAGCAGCTCTGGACTAGAAGGGTACAATGAGCAGTTCTTC. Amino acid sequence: CASSSGLEGYNEQFF.

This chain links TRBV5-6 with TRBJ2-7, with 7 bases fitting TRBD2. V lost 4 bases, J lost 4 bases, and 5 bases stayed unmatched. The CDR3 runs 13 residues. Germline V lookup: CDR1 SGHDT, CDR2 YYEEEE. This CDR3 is CASSPTGGYEQYF. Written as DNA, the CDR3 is TGTGCCAGCAGCCCTACCGGGGGGTACGAGCAGTACTTC.

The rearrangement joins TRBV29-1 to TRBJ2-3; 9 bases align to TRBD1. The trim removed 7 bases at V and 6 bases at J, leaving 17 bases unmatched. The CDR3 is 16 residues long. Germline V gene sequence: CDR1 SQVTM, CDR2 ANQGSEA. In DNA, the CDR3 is TGCAGCGGCCTAGCATTAGGACAGGGGATGAAGGATACGCAGTATTTT. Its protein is CSGLALGQGMKDTQYF.

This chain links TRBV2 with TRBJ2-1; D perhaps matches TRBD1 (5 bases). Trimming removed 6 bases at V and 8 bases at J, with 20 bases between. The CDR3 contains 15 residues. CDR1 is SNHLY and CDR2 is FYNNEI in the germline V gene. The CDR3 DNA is TGTGCCAGCAGGGGGCGTGCGTATCCCGAATATGAGCAGTTCTTC. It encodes CASRGRAYPEYEQFF.

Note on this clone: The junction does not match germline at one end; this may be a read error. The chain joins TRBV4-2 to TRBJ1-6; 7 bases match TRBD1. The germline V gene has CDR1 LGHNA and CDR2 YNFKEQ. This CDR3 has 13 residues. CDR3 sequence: CASSEDRASPLHF. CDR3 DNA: TGTGCCAGCAGCGAAGACAGGGCATCACCCCTCCACTTT.

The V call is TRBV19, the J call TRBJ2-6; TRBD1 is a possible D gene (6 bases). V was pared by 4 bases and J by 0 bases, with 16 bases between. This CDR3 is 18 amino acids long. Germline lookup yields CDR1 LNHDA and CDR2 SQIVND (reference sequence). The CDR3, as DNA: TGTGCCAGTAGTAGGTACCGGGACATCACCTCTGGGGCCAACGTCCTGACTTTC. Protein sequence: CASSRYRDITSGANVLTF.

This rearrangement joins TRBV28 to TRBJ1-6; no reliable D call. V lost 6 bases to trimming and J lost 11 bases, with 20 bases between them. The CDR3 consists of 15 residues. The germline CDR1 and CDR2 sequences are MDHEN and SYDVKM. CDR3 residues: CASSLRGRGRTPLHF. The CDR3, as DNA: TGTGCCAGCAGCCTCCGAGGGCGAGGGAGGACACCCCTCCACTTT.

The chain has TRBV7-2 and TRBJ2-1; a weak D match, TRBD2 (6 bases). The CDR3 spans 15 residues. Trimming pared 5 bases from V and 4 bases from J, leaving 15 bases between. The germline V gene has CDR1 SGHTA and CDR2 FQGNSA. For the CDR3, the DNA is TGTGCCAGCAGCGTAATAGCGGCGCCTTACAATGAGCAGTTCTTC. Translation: CASSVIAAPYNEQFF.

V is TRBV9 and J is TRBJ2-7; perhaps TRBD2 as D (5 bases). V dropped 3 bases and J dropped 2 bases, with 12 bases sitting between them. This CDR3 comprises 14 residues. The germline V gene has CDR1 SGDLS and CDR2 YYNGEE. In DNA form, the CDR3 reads TGTGCCAGCAGCGAGTCACTAGGGACCTACGAGCAGTACTTC. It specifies CASSESLGTYEQYF.

As DNA, the CDR3 is TGTGCCATCAGTGGGGCGAACACTGAAGCTTTCTTT. Protein: CAISGANTEAFF. The chain has TRBV10-3 and TRBJ1-1; D is undetermined. V lost 4 bases to trimming and J lost 1 base, with 4 bases between them. The CDR3 length is 12 residues. Germline V gene sequence: CDR1 ENHRY, CDR2 SYGVKD.

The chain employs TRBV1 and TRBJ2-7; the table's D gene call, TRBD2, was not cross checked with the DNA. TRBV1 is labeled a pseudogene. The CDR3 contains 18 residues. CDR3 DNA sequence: TGCACCAGCAGTCAGACCGGGACTAGCGGGAGGGCCATCCACGAGCAGTACTTC. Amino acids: CTSSQTGTSGRAIHEQYF.

CDR3 protein: CASSLNGGVNEKLFF. CDR3 DNA: TGTGCCAGCAGCTTAAACGGGGGGGTTAATGAAAAACTGTTTTTT. V is TRBV7-3 and J is TRBJ1-4; maybe TRBD1 (5 bases). Trimming cost V 1 base and J 4 bases, with 10 bases left between them. CDR3 length: 15 amino acids. Germline CDR1 reads SGHTA; CDR2 reads FQGTGA.